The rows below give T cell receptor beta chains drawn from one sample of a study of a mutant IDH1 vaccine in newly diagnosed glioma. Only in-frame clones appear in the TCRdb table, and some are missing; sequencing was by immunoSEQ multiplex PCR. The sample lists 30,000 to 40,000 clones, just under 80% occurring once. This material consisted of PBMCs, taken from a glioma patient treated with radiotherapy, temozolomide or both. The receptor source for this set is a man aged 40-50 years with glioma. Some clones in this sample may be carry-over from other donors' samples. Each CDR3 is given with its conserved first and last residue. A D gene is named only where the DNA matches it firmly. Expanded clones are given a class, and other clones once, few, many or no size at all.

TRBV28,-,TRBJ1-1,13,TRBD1,CASSLYRDREAFF,TGTGCCAGCAGTTTATACAGGGACAGGGAAGCTTTCTTT
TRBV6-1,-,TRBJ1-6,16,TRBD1,CASSEAYRGRGSPLHF,TGTGCCAGCAGTGAAGCTTACAGGGGAAGGGGTTCACCCCTCCACTTT
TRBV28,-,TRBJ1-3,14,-,CACRAGWSGNTIYF,TGTGCCTGTCGCGCGGGATGGTCCGGAAACACCATATATTTT
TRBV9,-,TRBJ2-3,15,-,CASSATWGVTDTQYF,TGTGCCAGCAGCGCCACGTGGGGGGTGACAGATACGCAGTATTTT
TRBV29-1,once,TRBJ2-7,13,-,CSVVGWGTYEQYF,TGCAGCGTTGTAGGTTGGGGCACCTACGAGCAGTACTTC
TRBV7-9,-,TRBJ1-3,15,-,CASSSDGALGNTIYF,TGTGCCAGCAGCTCTGACGGGGCGCTTGGAAACACCATATATTTT
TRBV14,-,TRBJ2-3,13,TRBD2,CASSPRLAGGQYF,TGTGCCAGCAGCCCAAGACTAGCGGGGGGGCAGTATTTT
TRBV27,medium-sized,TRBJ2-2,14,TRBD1,CASSPGQGTGELFF,TGTGCCAGCAGTCCAGGACAGGGGACCGGGGAGCTGTTTTTT
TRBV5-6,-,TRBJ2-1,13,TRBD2,CASSLSGVDEQFF,TGTGCCAGCAGCCTAAGCGGGGTTGATGAGCAGTTCTTC
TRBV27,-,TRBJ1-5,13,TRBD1,CASGQGQGQPQHF,TGTGCCAGCGGACAGGGACAGGGTCAGCCCCAGCATTTT
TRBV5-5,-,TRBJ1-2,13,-,CASSLEGNYGYTF,TGTGCCAGCAGCTTGGAAGGTAACTATGGCTACACCTTC
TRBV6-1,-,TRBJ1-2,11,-,CASRDGWGYTF,TGTGCCAGCAGGGACGGATGGGGCTACACCTTC
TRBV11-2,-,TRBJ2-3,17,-,CASSLPRLPQEPDTQYF,TGTGCCAGCAGCTTACCCCGACTACCTCAAGAACCAGATACGCAGTATTTT
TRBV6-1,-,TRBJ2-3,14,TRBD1,CASSRDRVSDTQYF,TGTGCCAGCAGCCGGGACAGGGTCTCAGATACGCAGTATTTT
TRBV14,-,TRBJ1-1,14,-,CASSHHNRVTEAFF,TGTGCCAGCAGCCACCATAACAGGGTCACTGAAGCTTTCTTT
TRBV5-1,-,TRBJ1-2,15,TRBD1,CASSLLSQGAIGYTF,TGCGCCAGCAGCTTGTTGTCCCAGGGGGCGATTGGCTACACCTTC
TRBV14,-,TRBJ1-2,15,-,CASSPSGVLNLGYTF,TGTGCCAGCAGCCCATCCGGGGTTTTGAACCTGGGCTACACCTTC
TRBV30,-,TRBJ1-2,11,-,CAWNPGDGYTF,TGTGCCTGGAACCCGGGGGATGGCTACACCTTC
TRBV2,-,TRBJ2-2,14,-,CASLSDKNTGELFF,TGTGCCAGTCTGTCGGACAAGAACACCGGGGAGCTGTTTTTT
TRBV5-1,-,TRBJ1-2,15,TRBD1,CASSATGDLNYGYTF,TGCGCCAGCAGCGCGACAGGGGACCTTAACTATGGCTACACCTTC
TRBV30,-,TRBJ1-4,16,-,CAWSATAGSRGEKLFF,TGTGCCTGGAGTGCTACCGCCGGATCCCGCGGTGAAAAACTGTTTTTT
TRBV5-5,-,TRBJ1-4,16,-,CASSLRFVQLNEKLFF,TGTGCCAGCAGCTTGAGGTTCGTCCAGCTTAATGAAAAACTGTTTTTT
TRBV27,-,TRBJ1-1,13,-,CASSLNWRVEAFF,TGTGCCAGCAGTTTAAATTGGAGGGTCGAAGCTTTCTTT
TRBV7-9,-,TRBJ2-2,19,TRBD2,CASSSRTSGGTANTGELFF,TGTGCCAGCAGCTCCCGGACTAGCGGGGGGACCGCGAACACCGGGGAGCTGTTTTTT
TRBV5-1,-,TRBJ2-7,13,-,CASSLGSGVRQYF,TGCGCCAGCAGCTTGGGGTCCGGGGTACGGCAGTACTTC
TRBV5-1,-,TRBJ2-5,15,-,CASSPRGEVQETQYF,TGCGCCAGCAGCCCTCGGGGAGAGGTCCAAGAGACCCAGTACTTC
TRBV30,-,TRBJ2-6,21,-,CAWSVWGLGERVASGANVLTF,TGTGCCTGGAGTGTTTGGGGGTTGGGGGAACGCGTCGCTTCTGGGGCCAACGTCCTGACTTTC
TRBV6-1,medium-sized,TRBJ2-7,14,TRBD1,CASSTGQGAREQYF,TGTGCCAGCAGTACGGGACAGGGGGCTCGCGAGCAGTACTTC
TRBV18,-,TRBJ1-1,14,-,CASSPDGQNTEAFF,TGTGCCAGCTCACCAGACGGACAGAACACTGAAGCTTTCTTT
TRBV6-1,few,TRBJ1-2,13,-,CASSLTGSHGYTF,TGTGCCAGCAGCCTAACAGGGTCTCATGGCTACACCTTC
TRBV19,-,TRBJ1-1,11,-,CASIGNTEAFF,TGTGCCAGTATAGGGAACACTGAAGCTTTCTTT
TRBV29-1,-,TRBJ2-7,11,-,CSVDRGGEQYF,TGCAGCGTTGATAGGGGGGGCGAGCAGTACTTC
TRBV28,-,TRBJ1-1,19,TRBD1,CASRCTGQGTWCVNTEAFF,TGTGCCAGCAGATGCACGGGACAGGGCACGTGGTGTGTGAACACTGAAGCTTTCTTT
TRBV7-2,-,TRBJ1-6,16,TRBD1,CASSLAGTGGTSPLHF,TGTGCCAGCAGCTTAGCCGGGACAGGGGGCACTTCACCCCTCCACTTT
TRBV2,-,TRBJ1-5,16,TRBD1,CASSTRHGTANQPQHF,TGTGCCAGCAGTACTCGCCACGGGACAGCCAATCAGCCCCAGCATTTT
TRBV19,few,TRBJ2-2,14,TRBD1,CASMTGLSTGELFF,TGTGCCAGCATGACAGGGCTAAGCACCGGGGAGCTGTTTTTT
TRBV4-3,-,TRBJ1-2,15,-,CASSPLPDRPYGYTF,TGCGCCAGCAGCCCTCTACCTGACAGGCCGTATGGCTACACCTTC
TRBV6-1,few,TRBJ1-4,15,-,CASREQDTGGEKLFF,TGTGCCAGCAGGGAACAGGACACGGGGGGGGAAAAACTGTTTTTT
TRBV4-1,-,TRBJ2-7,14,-,CASSQGGYGYEQYF,TGCGCCAGCAGCCAAGGGGGGTATGGGTACGAGCAGTACTTC
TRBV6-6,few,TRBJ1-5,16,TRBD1,CASSYSGQGADQPQHF,TGTGCCAGCAGTTACTCCGGACAGGGGGCTGATCAGCCCCAGCATTTT
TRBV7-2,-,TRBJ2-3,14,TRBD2,CASSAIAGGGTQYF,TGTGCCAGCAGCGCCATAGCGGGGGGGGGTACGCAGTATTTT
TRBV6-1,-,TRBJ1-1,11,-,CASSESGGSFF,TGTGCCAGCAGTGAAAGCGGTGGGTCTTTCTTT
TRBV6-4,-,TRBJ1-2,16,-,CASSDYRVGPNYGYTF,TGTGCCAGCAGTGACTATCGGGTAGGACCAAACTATGGCTACACCTTC
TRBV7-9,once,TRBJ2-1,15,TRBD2,CASSPTGTSDNEQFF,TGTGCCAGCAGCCCAACCGGGACTAGCGACAATGAGCAGTTCTTC